This TCR beta chain was obtained from a study of CD8+CD57+ T cells in acquired aplastic anemia. The germline V gene encodes CDR1 SGHKS and CDR2 YYEKEE (reference sequence). Deletions cut 1 base from V and 6 bases from J, with 8 bases between. The CDR3 runs 14 residues. Researchers used genomic DNA as the template to profile TCR beta VDJ and CDR3. TCRdb passed the reads through MiXCR, listing each CDR3 protein once. The top ten hold around 2.7% of the sample, which has more than 150,000 distinct CDR3 sequences, 46% seen once. The sequence was obtained from a human donor in good health. Sequences were obtained from sorted CD4+, CD8+, or CD8+CD57+ T cells (not recorded which) from PBMCs. The genes are TRBV5-5 and TRBJ1-6, with D hard to call. The CDR3 sequence is CASSLYAGNSPLHF. The CDR3 region has the DNA TGTGCCAGCAGCTTGTACGCGGGTAATTCACCCCTCCACTTT. Using reference TRBV5-5 and TRBJ1-6 for the parts outside the CDR3, the full variable domain is DAGVTQSPTHLIKTRGQQVTLRCSPISGHKSVSWYQQVLGQGPQFIFQYYEKEERGRGNFPDRFSARQFPNYSSELNVNALLLGDSALYLCASSLYAGNSPLHFGNGTRLTVT.